This T cell receptor (beta chain) was sequenced during a study of blood T cell repertoires in COVID-19. For the study at large: The origin of the acute and convalescent COVID-19 samples was the United States, Italy and Spain. In each case, the material was cDNA or gDNA derived from T cells, B-cell-depleted T cells, or PBMCs.

Participants came from fewer than 25 US areas, aged about 18 to 95 years. Clinical history as reported by participants underpinned cohort assignment. The CDR3 length is 14 residues. Germline values: CDR1 MNHEY, CDR2 SMNVEV (reference sequence). V was shortened by 0 bases and J by 5 bases, with 10 bases between the two germline ends. Profiling relied on immunoSEQ multiplex PCR, and the TCRdb table lists in-frame clones only, not all of them. The repertoire holds 300,000 to 350,000 clones, with roughly 85% as singletons. The V call is TRBV27, the J call TRBJ1-2, with D possibly being TRBD1 (5 bases). The receptor was derived from a man younger than 45 who had recovered from COVID-19. Sequenced input: PBMCs or T cells enriched from blood (not recorded which). CDR3 bases: TGTGCCAGCAGTTTATCCGGGGGTAGATATGGCTACACCTTC. Its protein product is CASSLSGGRYGYTF.